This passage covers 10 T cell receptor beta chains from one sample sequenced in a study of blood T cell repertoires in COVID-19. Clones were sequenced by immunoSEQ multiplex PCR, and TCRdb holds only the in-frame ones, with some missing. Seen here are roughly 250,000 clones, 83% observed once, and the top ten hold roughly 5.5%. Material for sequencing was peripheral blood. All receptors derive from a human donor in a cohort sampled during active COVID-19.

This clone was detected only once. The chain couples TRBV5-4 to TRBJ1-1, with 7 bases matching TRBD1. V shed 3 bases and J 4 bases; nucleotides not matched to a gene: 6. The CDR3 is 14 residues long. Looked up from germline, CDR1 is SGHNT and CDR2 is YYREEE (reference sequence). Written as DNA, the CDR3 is TGTGCCAGCAGCTCGGGCCAGGGGGGCACTGAAGCTTTCTTT. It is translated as CASSSGQGGTEAFF.

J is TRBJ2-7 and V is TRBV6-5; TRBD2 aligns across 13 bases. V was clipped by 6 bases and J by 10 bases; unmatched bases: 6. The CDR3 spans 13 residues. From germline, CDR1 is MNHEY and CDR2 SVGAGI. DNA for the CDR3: TGTGCCAGCAGACTCACTAGCGGGAGGGCCCAGTACTTC. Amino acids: CASRLTSGRAQYF.

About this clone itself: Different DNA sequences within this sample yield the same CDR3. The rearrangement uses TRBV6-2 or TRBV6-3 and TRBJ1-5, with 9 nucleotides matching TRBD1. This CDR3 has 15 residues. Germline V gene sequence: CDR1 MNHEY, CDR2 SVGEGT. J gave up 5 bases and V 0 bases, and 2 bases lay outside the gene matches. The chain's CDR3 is CASSYSTGGYQPQHF. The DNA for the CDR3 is TGTGCCAGCAGTTACTCGACAGGGGGGTATCAGCCCCAGCATTTT.

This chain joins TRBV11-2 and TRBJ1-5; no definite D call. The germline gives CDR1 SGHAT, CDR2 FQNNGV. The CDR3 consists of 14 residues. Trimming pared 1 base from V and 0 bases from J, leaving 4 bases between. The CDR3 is CASSLAVSNQPQHF. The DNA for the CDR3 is TGTGCCAGCAGCTTAGCCGTTAGCAATCAGCCCCAGCATTTT.

CDR3 amino acids: CASSSQGGSYEQYF. CDR3 nucleotides: TGTGCCAGCAGCTCCCAGGGGGGCTCCTACGAGCAGTACTTC. The rearrangement links TRBV7-9 to TRBJ2-7, with D perhaps matching TRBD1 (7 bases). The germline V gene encodes CDR1 SEHNR and CDR2 FQNEAQ (reference sequence). V shed 4 bases and J shed 0 bases, with 10 bases lying between them. The length of the CDR3 is 14 residues. Complete variable domain (other parts from reference TRBV7-9 and TRBJ2-7): DTGVSQNPRHKITKRGQNVTFRCDPISEHNRLYWYRQTLGQGPEFLTYFQNEAQLEKSRLLSDRFSAERPKGSFSTLEIQRTEQGDSAMYLCASSSQGGSYEQYFGPGTRLTVT.

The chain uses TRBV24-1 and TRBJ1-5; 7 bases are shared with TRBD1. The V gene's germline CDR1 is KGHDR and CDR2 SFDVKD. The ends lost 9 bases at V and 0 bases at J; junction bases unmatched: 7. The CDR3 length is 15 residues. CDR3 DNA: TGTGCCACCTTCCCCAGGGGGACTAGCAATCAGCCCCAGCATTTT. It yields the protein CATFPRGTSNQPQHF.

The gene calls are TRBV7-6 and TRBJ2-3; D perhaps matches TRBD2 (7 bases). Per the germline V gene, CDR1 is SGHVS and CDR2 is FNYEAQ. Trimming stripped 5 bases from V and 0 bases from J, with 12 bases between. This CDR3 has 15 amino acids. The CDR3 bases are TGTGCCAGCAGCCAAGGGAGGGGGAGCACAGATACGCAGTATTTT. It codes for CASSQGRGSTDTQYF. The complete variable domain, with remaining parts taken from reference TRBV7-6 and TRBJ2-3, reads GAGVSQSPRYKVTKRGQDVALRCDPISGHVSLYWYRQALGQGPEFLTYFNYEAQQDKSGLPNDRFSAERPEGSISTLTIQRTEQRDSAMYRCASSQGRGSTDTQYFGPGTRLTVL.

In DNA form, the CDR3 reads TGTGCCAGCAGCACGGGACAGGGGGAAAACATTCAGTACTTC. Amino acid sequence: CASSTGQGENIQYF. The chain couples TRBV7-2 to TRBJ2-4; 11 bases fit TRBD1. Trimming at V came to 5 bases and at J to 5 bases, leaving 2 bases not matched to a gene. The CDR3 totals 14 residues. The germline gives CDR1 SGHTA, CDR2 FQGNSA.

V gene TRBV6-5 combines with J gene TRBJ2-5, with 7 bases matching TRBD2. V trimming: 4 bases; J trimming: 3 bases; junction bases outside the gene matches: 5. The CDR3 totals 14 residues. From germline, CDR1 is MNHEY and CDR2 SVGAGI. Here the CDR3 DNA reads TGTGCCAGCAGTTTGGGACTACCGGAAGAGACCCAGTACTTC. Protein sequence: CASSLGLPEETQYF.

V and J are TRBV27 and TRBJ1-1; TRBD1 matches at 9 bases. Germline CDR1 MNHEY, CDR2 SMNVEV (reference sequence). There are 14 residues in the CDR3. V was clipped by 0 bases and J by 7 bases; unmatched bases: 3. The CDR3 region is CASSLSGTGNEAFF. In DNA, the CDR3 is TGTGCCAGCAGTTTATCTGGGACAGGGAATGAAGCTTTCTTT.